These 12 T cell receptor beta chains share one sample of origin, sequenced in a study of blood T cell repertoires in COVID-19. Sequencing was performed with immunoSEQ multiplex PCR; in TCRdb, only in-frame clones are kept and a portion is missing. The sample contains some 98,000 clones, roughly 79% of which appear only once. The source material was peripheral blood. The receptors originated from a man aged 70 or older with acute or convalescent COVID-19.

The V and J genes are TRBV19 and TRBJ2-3; possibly TRBD2 for D (7 bases). The CDR3 loop spans 15 amino acids. V dropped 8 bases and J dropped 2 bases, with 17 bases sitting between them. Germline CDR1 and CDR2: LNHDA and SQIVND (reference sequence). The CDR3 sequence is CASRTGGGYTDTQYF. CDR3 nucleotides: TGTGCCAGTCGGACGGGGGGCGGTTACACAGATACGCAGTATTTT.

The chain is built from TRBV11-2 and TRBJ1-5, with D perhaps TRBD1 (5 bases). The V end lost 5 bases, the J end lost 3 bases, and 11 bases lay between the germline ends. CDR3 length equals 14 residues. Germline V gene sequence: CDR1 SGHAT, CDR2 FQNNGV. CDR3 DNA sequence: TGTGCCAGCAGCCTACAGGCTAACAATCAGCCCCAGCATTTT. Amino acids: CASSLQANNQPQHF.

The table lists this clone with a count of one. V is TRBV15 and J is TRBJ2-3; tentative D call: TRBD1 (5 bases). V shed 4 bases and J shed 3 bases, with 17 bases lying between them. The CDR3 sequence is 16 residues long. Germline V gene lookup returns CDR1 LNHNV and CDR2 YYDKDF (reference sequence). The CDR3 spells CATSISGQGRTDTQYF. The CDR3 DNA sequence: TGTGCCACCAGCATTTCAGGGCAGGGTAGGACAGATACGCAGTATTTT.

The chain uses TRBV5-1 and TRBJ1-2; 7 nucleotides agree with TRBD1. V lost 1 base and J lost 4; bases outside the gene matches: 4. CDR3 length: 14 amino acids. Per the germline V gene, CDR1 is SGHRS and CDR2 is YFSETQ. The CDR3 sequence: CASSLPDRIYGYTF. CDR3 coding DNA: TGCGCCAGCAGCTTGCCGGACAGGATCTATGGCTACACCTTC.

The chain is built from TRBV30 and TRBJ2-2; 7 bases are shared with TRBD2. With 0 bases clipped from V and 3 bases from J, the junction kept 10 bases outside the gene matches. The CDR3 covers 17 residues. CDR1 and CDR2 (germline): GTSNPN, SVGIG (reference sequence). In DNA form, the CDR3 reads TGTGCCTGGAGTGTTGTAACTAGCGAGCGGCACACCGGGGAGCTGTTTTTT. It encodes CAWSVVTSERHTGELFF.

The rearrangement links TRBV27 to TRBJ1-1; weak D call: TRBD1 (6 bases). Trimming left V 7 bases short and J 0 bases short, with 21 bases between. This CDR3 region has 17 residues. In germline, CDR1 is MNHEY, CDR2 SMNVEV (reference sequence). The CDR3 loop is CASTPVGGARMNTEAFF. The CDR3 coding sequence is TGTGCCAGCACCCCCGTAGGGGGGGCGCGGATGAACACTGAAGCTTTCTTT.

Only one count was recorded for this clone. The rearrangement links TRBV30 to TRBJ1-6, with a tentative D call TRBD1 (6 bases). Germline assignment: CDR1 GTSNPN and CDR2 SVGIG (reference sequence). V was cut by 3 bases and J by 6 bases, with 18 bases left in between. This CDR3 has 16 amino acids. The CDR3 spells CAWRGEWGQLNSPLHF. DNA of the CDR3: TGTGCCTGGAGGGGGGAGTGGGGGCAGCTTAATTCACCCCTCCACTTT.

This clone was seen just once. The rearrangement joins TRBV29-1 to TRBJ1-3; weak D call: TRBD1 (5 bases). Trimming left V 3 bases short and J 0 bases short, with 9 bases between. The CDR3 contains 14 residues. Germline CDR1 reads SQVTM; CDR2 reads ANQGSEA. CDR3 sequence: CSVDPGGSGNTIYF. The CDR3 region has the DNA TGCAGCGTTGACCCGGGGGGCTCTGGAAACACCATATATTTT.

The V gene is TRBV7-2, the J gene TRBJ1-1; TRBD1 is a possible D gene (5 bases). The CDR3 sequence is 18 residues long. The germline gives CDR1 SGHTA, CDR2 FQGNSA. Trimming took off 0 bases at V and 4 bases at J, with 21 bases between the two ends. DNA for the CDR3: TGTGCCAGCAGCTTAGCCCCGGGACTCTCGGCAGGAGTCACTGAAGCTTTCTTT. Its protein product is CASSLAPGLSAGVTEAFF.

The chain has TRBV19 and TRBJ2-5; 7 nucleotides line up with TRBD2. This CDR3 region has 15 residues. V dropped 5 bases and J dropped 4; count of bases not matched to a gene: 10. Germline CDR1 LNHDA, CDR2 SQIVND (reference sequence). The chain's CDR3 is CASSATGTKRETQYF. In DNA form, the CDR3 reads TGTGCCAGTAGTGCTACCGGGACTAAGAGAGAGACCCAGTACTTC. Looking up the rest from reference TRBV19 and TRBJ2-5 gives the full variable domain: DGGITQSPKYLFRKEGQNVTLSCEQNLNHDAMYWYRQDPGQGLRLIYYSQIVNDFQKGDIAEGYSVSREKKESFPLTVTSAQKNPTAFYLCASSATGTKRETQYFGPGTRLLVL.

V usage is TRBV4-3 and J usage is TRBJ2-5; 12 nucleotides match TRBD2. The germline CDR1 and CDR2 sequences are LGHNA and YSLEER. V shed 0 bases, J shed 0 bases, and the junction held 11 bases outside the gene matches. This CDR3 region has 20 residues. The CDR3 reads CASSQDVVGTSGPYQETQYF. The CDR3 DNA reads as TGCGCCAGCAGCCAAGATGTGGTCGGGACTAGCGGGCCGTACCAAGAGACCCAGTACTTC.

The V call is TRBV5-3, the J call TRBJ2-7, with D perhaps TRBD1 (6 bases). TRBV5-3 counts as an open reading frame of uncertain function. The CDR3 loop spans 15 amino acids. Trimming took off 2 bases at V and 2 bases at J, with 14 bases between the two ends. For the CDR3, the DNA is TGTGCCAGAAGCTTCAACAGGGACGGAGCCTACGAGCAGTACTTC. It specifies CARSFNRDGAYEQYF.